This TCR beta chain was recovered during a study of regulatory T cells in long-lasting Graves disease. V lost 1 base and J lost 10; bases outside the gene matches: 9. The CDR3 has 15 residues. Looked up from germline, CDR1 is SGHDN and CDR2 is FVKESK. With iRepertoire HTBI primers and Arm-PCR of CDR3 regions, TCR beta libraries were built. One entry per CDR3 protein results from TCRdb running MiXCR on the multiplex PCR reads. The top ten hold 12% of the sample, which has 560,000 or so distinct CDR3 sequences, 16% seen once. Stated time point: newly diagnosed GD, antithyroid drugs for less than 3 months. After RNA was extracted from PBMCs, the TCR library was made from it. The diagnosis of Graves' disease used American Thyroid Association guidelines. Staff drew approximately 10 milliliters of peripheral blood into EDTA tubes. A further study also used this sample, focusing on T cells in Graves' hyperthyroidism and ophthalmopathy. That report notes: The HTBI primer set served for first-round RT-PCR of the TCR CDR3. The majority of expanded thyroid clonotypes above 0.001 also appeared in blood.

The chain combines TRBV14 with TRBJ2-1; 8 nucleotides line up with TRBD2. Material: peripheral blood mononuclear cells (PBMCs), obtained at new diagnosis, from a patient treated with antithyroid drugs. The receptor was derived from a man younger than 35 with Graves disease. The chain's CDR3 is CASSQVQAGVYEQFF. Written as DNA, the CDR3 is TGTGCCAGCAGCCAAGTTCAAGCGGGAGTCTACGAGCAGTTCTTC.